Listed below are T cell receptor beta chains from one sample, sequenced in a study of T-cell memory formation after mild COVID-19. TCRdb ran MiXCR on the 5' RACE reads and lists one entry per CDR3 protein. The table lists about 49,000 distinct CDR3 sequences, 5.5% to 7.5% of them singletons. Material: PBMCs or a T cell subset sorted from them (not recorded which). The receptors here all came from a man younger than 35 who had mild COVID-19 (a few samples of this study predate the infection). Cell type and time point are not known. CDR3s include the opening cysteine and the closing phenylalanine or tryptophan. D genes are given only for firm matches. Clone size is shown for a subset of rows, as once, few, many or a class of expanded clone.

size: .; J: TRBJ2-1; V: TRBV10-3; D: .; CDR3: CAISETGVEQFF; DNA: TGTGCCATCAGTGAGACCGGGGTTGAGCAGTTCTTC
size: .; J: TRBJ1-1; V: TRBV20-1; D: .; CDR3: CSACNLNQGCTEAFF; DNA: TGCAGTGCTTGTAACCTCAATCAGGGCTGCACTGAAGCTTTCTTT
size: .; J: TRBJ2-7; V: TRBV19; D: .; CDR3: CASSIGQATYEQYF; DNA: TGTGCCAGTAGTATTGGCCAGGCAACCTACGAGCAGTACTTC
size: few; J: TRBJ2-2; V: TRBV5-1; D: .; CDR3: CASSLEGPNTGELFF; DNA: TGCGCCAGCAGCTTGGAGGGACCGAACACCGGGGAGCTGTTTTTT
size: .; J: TRBJ1-1; V: TRBV9; D: .; CDR3: CASSAITEAFF; DNA: TGTGCCAGCAGCGCTATCACTGAAGCTTTCTTT
size: many; J: TRBJ1-4; V: TRBV7-6; D: .; CDR3: CASSTNEKLFF; DNA: TGTGCCAGCAGCACTAATGAAAAACTGTTTTTT
size: many; J: TRBJ2-5; V: TRBV5-1; D: .; CDR3: CASSSTGFAETQYF; DNA: TGCGCCAGCAGCTCAACAGGTTTTGCGGAGACCCAGTACTTC
size: .; J: TRBJ2-7; V: TRBV5-4; D: TRBD1; CDR3: CASSLSGTVTYEQYF; DNA: TGTGCCAGCAGCTTGAGTGGGACAGTCACCTACGAGCAGTACTTC
size: .; J: TRBJ2-2; V: TRBV4-2; D: TRBD2; CDR3: CASSPLGRGPNTGELFF; DNA: TGTGCCAGCAGCCCCCTGGGGAGGGGCCCGAACACCGGGGAGCTGTTTTTT
size: few; J: TRBJ2-1; V: TRBV6-2/TRBV6-3; D: TRBD2; CDR3: CASSPSGGARGEQFF; DNA: TGTGCCAGCAGTCCCTCCGGGGGGGCAAGGGGGGAGCAGTTCTTC
size: few; J: TRBJ2-7; V: TRBV7-2; D: TRBD1; CDR3: CASSLGQENEQYF; DNA: TGTGCCAGCAGCTTGGGACAGGAAAACGAGCAGTACTTC
size: .; J: TRBJ2-5; V: TRBV18; D: TRBD1; CDR3: CASSPGQCETQYF; DNA: TGTGCCAGCTCCCCGGGACAGTGCGAGACCCAGTACTTC
size: .; J: TRBJ1-1; V: TRBV5-1; D: .; CDR3: CASSLGPLNTEAFF; DNA: TGCGCCAGCAGCTTGGGACCTCTCAACACTGAAGCTTTCTTT
size: .; J: TRBJ2-7; V: TRBV2; D: .; CDR3: CASSEGSYEQYF; DNA: TGTGCCAGCAGTGAAGGCTCCTACGAGCAGTACTTC
size: .; J: TRBJ1-6; V: TRBV14; D: .; CDR3: CASSQSVGVLPLHF; DNA: TGTGCCAGCAGCCAATCGGTAGGGGTGTTACCCCTCCACTTT
size: .; J: TRBJ1-1; V: TRBV7-9; D: .; CDR3: CASSLVLGAAFF; DNA: TGTGCCAGCAGCTTAGTCTTAGGGGCGGCTTTCTTT
size: .; J: TRBJ1-1; V: TRBV18; D: .; CDR3: CASSPATTGQRAEAFF; DNA: TGTGCCAGCTCACCCGCCACTACCGGACAAAGAGCTGAAGCTTTCTTT
size: .; J: TRBJ1-1; V: TRBV5-4; D: .; CDR3: CASSLYGGNTEAFF; DNA: TGTGCCAGCAGCTTGTACGGAGGGAACACTGAAGCTTTCTTT
size: few; J: TRBJ1-2; V: TRBV7-2; D: TRBD1; CDR3: CASSLGQGPKGYTF; DNA: TGTGCCAGCAGCTTAGGACAGGGCCCTAAAGGCTACACCTTC
size: .; J: TRBJ1-2; V: TRBV7-9; D: .; CDR3: CASSVGQNYGYTF; DNA: TGTGCCAGCAGCGTCGGACAGAACTATGGCTACACCTTC
size: few; J: TRBJ2-3; V: TRBV24-1; D: .; CDR3: CATSGGSVDTQYF; DNA: TGTGCCACCAGCGGCGGGTCGGTGGATACGCAGTATTTT
size: few; J: TRBJ2-5; V: TRBV5-1; D: .; CDR3: CASSLQDRETQYF; DNA: TGCGCCAGCAGCTTGCAGGATAGAGAGACCCAGTACTTC
size: few; J: TRBJ2-3; V: TRBV7-2; D: TRBD2; CDR3: CASSLNPAGASNTDTQYF; DNA: TGTGCCAGCAGCCTAAATCCAGCGGGGGCCTCTAACACAGATACGCAGTATTTT
size: many; J: TRBJ2-1; V: TRBV5-1; D: TRBD1; CDR3: CASSSDRGNEQFF; DNA: TGCGCCAGCAGCTCGGACAGGGGAAATGAGCAGTTCTTC
size: few; J: TRBJ2-5; V: TRBV6-5; D: TRBD2; CDR3: CASISGGQETQYF; DNA: TGTGCCAGTATCAGCGGGGGACAAGAGACCCAGTACTTC
size: .; J: TRBJ2-5; V: TRBV9; D: .; CDR3: CASSVFDGTQYF; DNA: TGTGCCAGCAGCGTCTTTGATGGGACCCAGTACTTC
size: .; J: TRBJ1-2; V: TRBV9; D: .; CDR3: CASPTASGGYTF; DNA: TGTGCCAGCCCGACAGCCTCGGGCGGCTACACCTTC
size: many; J: TRBJ2-3; V: TRBV4-1; D: TRBD2; CDR3: CASSQGDYLDTQYF; DNA: TGCGCCAGCAGCCAAGGGGACTACTTAGATACGCAGTATTTT
size: few; J: TRBJ1-5; V: TRBV19; D: TRBD1; CDR3: CASSILGTGLNQPQHF; DNA: TGTGCCAGTAGTATCCTTGGGACAGGGCTCAATCAGCCCCAGCATTTT
size: few; J: TRBJ1-1; V: TRBV5-6; D: .; CDR3: CASRRRENTEAFF; DNA: TGTGCCAGCAGACGCAGGGAGAACACTGAAGCTTTCTTT
size: few; J: TRBJ2-5; V: TRBV11-2; D: .; CDR3: CASSFHGGQETQYF; DNA: TGTGCCAGCAGCTTTCACGGGGGCCAAGAGACCCAGTACTTC
size: few; J: TRBJ1-1; V: TRBV7-9; D: .; CDR3: CASSLAKGRDEAFF; DNA: TGTGCCAGCAGCTTAGCGAAGGGAAGGGACGAAGCTTTCTTT
size: .; J: TRBJ2-5; V: TRBV11-2; D: TRBD1; CDR3: CASSLSLDRGKETQYF; DNA: TGTGCCAGCAGCTTATCCCTAGACAGGGGAAAAGAGACCCAGTACTTC
size: many; J: TRBJ1-2; V: TRBV5-1; D: TRBD1; CDR3: CASSWGTGDYTF; DNA: TGCGCCAGCAGCTGGGGGACAGGAGACTACACCTTC
size: few; J: TRBJ1-3; V: TRBV5-5; D: .; CDR3: CASSLANNPGNTIYF; DNA: TGTGCCAGCAGCTTGGCTAACAATCCTGGAAACACCATATATTTT
size: .; J: TRBJ1-3; V: TRBV28; D: .; CDR3: CASSSPGSSGNTIYF; DNA: TGTGCCAGCAGTTCCCCGGGGAGCTCTGGAAACACCATATATTTT